Below are 21 T cell receptor beta chains sequenced from a single sample in a study of response to subunit inactivated influenza vaccine. Via MiXCR, TCRdb re-called the RT-PCR reads, giving one row per CDR3 protein. Of 500,000 to 650,000 distinct CDR3 sequences in the sample, less than 8% were seen once. The starting material was PBMCs from blood, obtained around 25 months after vaccination. The receptor set was obtained from a man aged 50 to 69 who received an inactivated influenza vaccine.

Many counts were recorded for this clonotype. The rearrangement uses TRBV7-2 and TRBJ2-1; D unresolved. This CDR3 comprises 12 residues. Germline V gene sequence: CDR1 SGHTA, CDR2 FQGNSA. V dropped 4 bases and J dropped 9 bases, with 10 bases sitting between them. CDR3 loop: CASSSPTFEQFF. In DNA form, the CDR3 reads TGTGCCAGCAGCTCTCCGACTTTTGAGCAGTTCTTC.

In this sample, this clonotype turned up many times. This rearrangement joins TRBV5-1 to TRBJ1-4; no reliable D call. Trimming took off 2 bases at V and 8 bases at J, with 16 bases between the two ends. Per the germline V gene, CDR1 is SGHRS and CDR2 is YFSETQ. The CDR3 totals 15 residues. CDR3 coding DNA: TGCGCCAGCAGCTTATCGGCTCGCCTTGAAGAAAAACTGTTTTTT. It yields the protein CASSLSARLEEKLFF.

In this sample, this clonotype turned up a few times. The chain carries TRBV2 and TRBJ2-2, with a weak D call TRBD2 (6 bases). Trimming left V 5 bases short and J 1 base short, with 14 bases between. Germline V gives CDR1 SNHLY, CDR2 FYNNEI. CDR3 length: 16 residues. For the CDR3, the DNA is TGTGCCAGCAGTCCGGGACGAGCGGGGAACACCGGGGAGCTGTTTTTT. Protein: CASSPGRAGNTGELFF.

This clonotype was picked up many times. The chain couples TRBV12-3 or TRBV12-4 to TRBJ2-3; TRBD2 matches at 7 bases. The CDR3 loop spans 14 amino acids. With V trimmed by 6 bases and J by 4 bases, 7 bases remained unmatched. The CDR3 spells CASSPGLAADTQYF. The CDR3 DNA reads TGTGCCAGCAGCCCAGGGCTAGCGGCAGATACGCAGTATTTT.

The chain couples TRBV5-1 to TRBJ2-2; 8 positions match TRBD1. Trimming cost V 0 bases and J 4 bases; bases outside gene matches: 8. There are 17 residues in the CDR3. CDR1 is SGHRS, CDR2 YFSETQ, per germline. CDR3 bases: TGCGCCAGCAGCTTGGATACCGGGACAGGCACCACCGGGGAGCTGTTTTTT. It yields the protein CASSLDTGTGTTGELFF.

In its sample, this clonotype was seen many times. The chain joins TRBV20-1 to TRBJ2-7, with 7 bases lining up with TRBD2. CDR1 is DFQATT and CDR2 is SNEGSKA in the germline V gene (reference sequence). The CDR3 sequence is 15 residues long. V lost 0 bases and J lost 5; bases outside the gene matches: 10. The CDR3 region has the DNA TGCAGTGCTAGAGACGTATCCGGGAGGCTAAACGAGCAGTACTTC. Its translation is CSARDVSGRLNEQYF.

Only a few counts were recorded for this clonotype. The CDR3 here is CASSLRGLAGVSYNEQFF. The CDR3 bases are TGTGCCAGCAGCTTAAGGGGTCTAGCGGGAGTAAGCTACAATGAGCAGTTCTTC. The V gene is TRBV11-2, the J gene TRBJ2-1; 10 positions agree with TRBD2. CDR1 is SGHAT, CDR2 FQNNGV, per germline. CDR3 size: 18 residues. J was trimmed by 3 bases and V by 2 bases; bases with no gene match: 10.

This clonotype was detected ten times or more. The V gene is TRBV29-1, the J gene TRBJ2-1; D is unclear. Germline CDR1 reads SQVTM; CDR2 reads ANQGSEA. The length of the CDR3 is 11 residues. In nucleotides, the CDR3 is TGCACTTTCGGCTCCTACAATGAGCAGTTCTTC. This translates into CTFGSYNEQFF.

The V gene is TRBV30, the J gene TRBJ2-3, with D perhaps assigned TRBD1 or TRBD2 (5 bases each). The CDR3 contains 14 residues. Germline V gene data show CDR1 as GTSNPN and CDR2 as SVGIG (reference sequence). Trimming removed 3 bases at V and 4 bases at J, with 14 bases between. CDR3 sequence reads: CAWRVRGGADTQYF. In nucleotides, the CDR3 is TGTGCCTGGAGGGTACGGGGCGGCGCAGATACGCAGTATTTT.

Written as DNA, the CDR3 is TGTGCCAGCAGCTTAGTTGCGTTACAGCCCCAGCATTTT. Its protein product is CASSLVALQPQHF. The chain links TRBV7-2 to TRBJ1-5; D gene ambiguous. The CDR3 spans 13 residues. Germline V lookup: CDR1 SGHTA, CDR2 FQGNSA. With 1 base removed from V and 7 bases from J, the gap between germline ends came to 8 bases.

In DNA, the CDR3 is TGCAGCGTTGGGGGAGGGGGTTTCGATGAGCAGTTCTTC. Translation gives CSVGGGGFDEQFF. This sequence joins TRBV29-1 and TRBJ2-1, with D possibly matching TRBD2 (7 bases). Trimming took off 4 bases at V and 8 bases at J, with 15 bases between the two ends. CDR1 is SQVTM, CDR2 ANQGSEA, per germline. The CDR3 loop spans 13 amino acids.

The chain couples TRBV4-2 to TRBJ2-7; 10 positions agree with TRBD2. CDR1 is LGHNA and CDR2 is YNFKEQ in the germline V gene. The junction had 17 bases not matched to a gene; V was cut back by 4 bases and J by 5 bases. The CDR3 has 18 amino acids. The CDR3 region has the DNA TGTGCCAGCAGCCCCTCCCCCACTAGCGGGACGCTACCTCACGAGCAGTACTTC. Protein product: CASSPSPTSGTLPHEQYF.

This clonotype was seen more than once but under ten times. The gene calls are TRBV24-1 and TRBJ2-3, with unresolved D. This CDR3 contains 14 residues. The germline V and J ends were trimmed by 9 bases and 3 bases, with 15 bases remaining between them. Germline CDR1 is KGHDR and CDR2 is SFDVKD. Written as DNA, the CDR3 is TGTGCCACCTCGAGGACGGGTTTAACAGATACGCAGTATTTT. This encodes CATSRTGLTDTQYF.

As concerns this clonotype: A much more abundant neighbour one base away suggests this may be a read error. This chain joins TRBV20-1 and TRBJ2-7, with D tentatively TRBD1 (5 bases). In germline, CDR1 is DFQATT, CDR2 SNEGSKA (reference sequence). Trimming left V 6 bases short and J 0 bases short, with 9 bases between. The CDR3 is made up of 12 amino acids. The CDR3 spells CSANRNSYEQYF. DNA for the CDR3: TGCAGTGCGAACAGGAACTCCTACGAGCAGTACTTC.

This clonotype came up many times. This chain links TRBV5-5 with TRBJ2-2; the D gene is possibly TRBD2 (6 bases). The CDR3 is 15 residues long. The germline V gene encodes CDR1 SGHKS and CDR2 YYEKEE (reference sequence). Trimming left V 4 bases short and J 3 bases short, with 13 bases between. The CDR3 loop reads CASSTGLLYTGELFF. The CDR3 nucleotides are TGTGCCAGCAGCACGGGACTCCTTTACACCGGGGAGCTGTTTTTT.

This clonotype was seen ten or more times. The rearrangement joins TRBV5-1 to TRBJ2-2; TRBD1 matches 9 bases. CDR1 and CDR2 from the germline V gene are SGHRS and YFSETQ. With 4 bases clipped from V and 4 bases from J, the junction kept 2 bases outside the gene matches. The CDR3 loop spans 14 amino acids. CDR3 bases: TGCGCCAGCAGCGAGACAGGGGGCACCGGGGAGCTGTTTTTT. Translating gives CASSETGGTGELFF.

This clonotype has at least ten counts. The CDR3 region has the DNA TGTGCCAGCAGTCAACTACTAGCGGGGACTAGCACAGATACGCAGTATTTT. Its translation: CASSQLLAGTSTDTQYF. This chain uses TRBV6-1 with TRBJ2-3; 10 nucleotides line up with TRBD2. Losses at the gene ends were 5 bases for V and 0 bases for J; bases not matched to a gene: 8. Germline V CDR1 and CDR2: MNHNS, SASEGT. The CDR3 is made up of 17 amino acids.

This clonotype has more than one count but fewer than ten. The gene calls are TRBV9 and TRBJ2-1, with D perhaps matching TRBD2 (6 bases). V shed 0 bases and J shed 7 bases, with 14 bases lying between them. This CDR3 has 15 amino acids. Germline CDR1 and CDR2: SGDLS and YYNGEE. CDR3 protein: CASSVGVSGGNEQFF. The CDR3 DNA is TGTGCCAGCAGCGTAGGTGTTAGCGGAGGTAATGAGCAGTTCTTC.

This clonotype was recorded at least ten times. The V gene is TRBV6-1, the J gene TRBJ2-3; possible D gene TRBD2, 6 bases. Germline V lookup: CDR1 MNHNS, CDR2 SASEGT. V was shortened by 7 bases and J by 2 bases, with 10 bases between the two germline ends. This CDR3 spans 13 amino acids. The CDR3 region is CASNGGTTDTQYF. CDR3 nucleotides: TGTGCCAGCAACGGAGGGACCACAGATACGCAGTATTTT.

This clonotype has more than one count but fewer than ten. This sequence may be a read error, since a much larger clone differs from it by one base. The conserved closing phenylalanine or tryptophan is absent in this CDR3, likely reflecting a read error. V gene TRBV7-8 combines with J gene TRBJ1-6; D remains ambiguous. This CDR3 comprises 15 residues. The V end was cut by 6 bases, the J end by 5 bases, with 14 bases between. CDR1 and CDR2 from the germline V gene are SGHVS and FQNEAQ. For the CDR3, the DNA is TGTGCCAGCAGACTTATTAGGCTGGATAATTCACCCCTCCACGTT. It specifies CASRLIRLDNSPLHV.

The V gene is TRBV12-3 or TRBV12-4, the J gene TRBJ2-5; no reliable D call. The V and J ends lost 2 bases and 5 bases respectively, with 12 bases between them. This CDR3 has 14 amino acids. DNA of the CDR3: TGTGCCAGCAGTTTACGTGGACGGATTGAGACCCAGTACTTC. Residues: CASSLRGRIETQYF.